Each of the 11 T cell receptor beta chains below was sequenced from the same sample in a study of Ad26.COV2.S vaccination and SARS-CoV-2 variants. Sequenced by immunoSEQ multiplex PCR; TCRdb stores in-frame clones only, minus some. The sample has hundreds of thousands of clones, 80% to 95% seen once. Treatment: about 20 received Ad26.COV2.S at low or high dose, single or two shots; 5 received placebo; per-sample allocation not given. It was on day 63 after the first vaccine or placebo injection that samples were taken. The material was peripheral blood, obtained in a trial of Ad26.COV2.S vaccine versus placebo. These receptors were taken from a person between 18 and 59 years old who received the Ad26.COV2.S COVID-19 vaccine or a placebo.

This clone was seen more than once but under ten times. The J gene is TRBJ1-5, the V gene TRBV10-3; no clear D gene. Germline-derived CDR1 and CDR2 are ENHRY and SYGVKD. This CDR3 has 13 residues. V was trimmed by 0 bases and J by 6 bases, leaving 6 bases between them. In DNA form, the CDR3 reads TGTGCCATCAGTGAGTCGCGGGCTCAGCCCCAGCATTTT. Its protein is CAISESRAQPQHF.

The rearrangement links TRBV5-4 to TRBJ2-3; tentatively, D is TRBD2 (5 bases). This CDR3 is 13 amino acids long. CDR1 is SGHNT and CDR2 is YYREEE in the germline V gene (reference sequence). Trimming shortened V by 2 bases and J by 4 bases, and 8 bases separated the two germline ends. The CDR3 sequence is CASSLVRADTQYF. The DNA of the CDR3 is TGTGCCAGCAGCTTAGTGAGGGCAGATACGCAGTATTTT. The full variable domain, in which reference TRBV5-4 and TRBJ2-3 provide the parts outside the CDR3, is ETGVTQSPTHLIKTRGQQVTLRCSSQSGHNTVSWYQQALGQGPQFIFQYYREEENGRGNFPPRFSGLQFPNYSSELNVNALELDDSALYLCASSLVRADTQYFGPGTRLTVL.

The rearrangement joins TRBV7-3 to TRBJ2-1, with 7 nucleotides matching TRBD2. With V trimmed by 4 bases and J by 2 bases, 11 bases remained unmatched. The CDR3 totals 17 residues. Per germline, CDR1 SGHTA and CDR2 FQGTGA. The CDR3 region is CASSSSGTPGPYNEQFF. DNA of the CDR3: TGTGCCAGCAGCTCCAGCGGGACTCCGGGGCCCTACAATGAGCAGTTCTTC. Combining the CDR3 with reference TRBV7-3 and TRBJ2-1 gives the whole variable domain GAGVSQTPSNKVTEKGKYVELRCDPISGHTALYWYRQSLGQGPEFLIYFQGTGAADDSGLPNDRFFAVRPEGSVSTLKIQRTERGDSAVYLCASSSSGTPGPYNEQFFGPGTRLTVL.

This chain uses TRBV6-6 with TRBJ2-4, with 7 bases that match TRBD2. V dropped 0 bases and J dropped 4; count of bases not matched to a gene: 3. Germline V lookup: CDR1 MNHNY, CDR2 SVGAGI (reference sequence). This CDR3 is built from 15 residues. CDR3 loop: CASSYSLAEKNIQYF. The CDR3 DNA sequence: TGTGCCAGCAGTTACTCGCTAGCGGAAAAAAACATTCAGTACTTC.

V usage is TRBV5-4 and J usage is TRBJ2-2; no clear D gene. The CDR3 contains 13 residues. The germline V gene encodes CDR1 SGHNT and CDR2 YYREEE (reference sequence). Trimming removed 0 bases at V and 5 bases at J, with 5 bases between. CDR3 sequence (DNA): TGTGCCAGCAGCTTGGGTGGAACCGGGGAGCTGTTTTTT. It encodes CASSLGGTGELFF.

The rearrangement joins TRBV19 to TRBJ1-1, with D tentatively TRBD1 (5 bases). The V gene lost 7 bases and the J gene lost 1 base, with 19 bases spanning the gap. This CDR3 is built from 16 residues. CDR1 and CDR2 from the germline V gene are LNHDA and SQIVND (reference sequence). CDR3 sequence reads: CASITNQGLRNTEAFF. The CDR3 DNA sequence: TGTGCCAGTATTACGAACCAGGGCCTCCGGAACACTGAAGCTTTCTTT.

The CDR3 DNA reads TGTGCCAGCAGCTTAGCCCAGTACTATGGCTACACCTTC. It encodes CASSLAQYYGYTF. The rearrangement joins TRBV11-2 to TRBJ1-2, with D hard to call. The germline V and J ends were trimmed by 1 base and 3 bases, with 6 bases remaining between them. In germline, CDR1 is SGHAT, CDR2 FQNNGV. This CDR3 region has 13 residues. Drawing the rest from reference TRBV11-2 and TRBJ1-2, the complete variable domain is EAGVAQSPRYKIIEKRQSVAFWCNPISGHATLYWYQQILGQGPKLLIQFQNNGVVDDSQLPKDRFSAERLKGVDSTLKIQPAKLEDSAVYLCASSLAQYYGYTFGSGTRLTVV.

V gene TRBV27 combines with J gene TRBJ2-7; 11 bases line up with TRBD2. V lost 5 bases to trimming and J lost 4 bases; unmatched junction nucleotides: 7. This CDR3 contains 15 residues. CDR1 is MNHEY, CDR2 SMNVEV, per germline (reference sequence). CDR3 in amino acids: CASSGSGRARYEQYF. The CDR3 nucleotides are TGTGCCAGCAGTGGTAGCGGGAGGGCGCGATACGAGCAGTACTTC.

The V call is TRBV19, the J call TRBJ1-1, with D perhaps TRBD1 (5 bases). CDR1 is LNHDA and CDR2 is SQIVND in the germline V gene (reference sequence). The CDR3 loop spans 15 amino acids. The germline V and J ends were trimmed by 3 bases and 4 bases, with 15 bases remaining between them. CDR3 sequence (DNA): TGTGCCAGTAGTATTTTGGGGCAGGTTCGCACTGAAGCTTTCTTT. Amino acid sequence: CASSILGQVRTEAFF.

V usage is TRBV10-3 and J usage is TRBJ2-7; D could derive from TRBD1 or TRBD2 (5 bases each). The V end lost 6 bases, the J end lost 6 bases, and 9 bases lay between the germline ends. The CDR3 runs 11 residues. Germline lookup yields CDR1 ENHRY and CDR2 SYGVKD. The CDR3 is CAIRARGEQYF. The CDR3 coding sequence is TGTGCCATCAGGGCGAGGGGCGAGCAGTACTTC.

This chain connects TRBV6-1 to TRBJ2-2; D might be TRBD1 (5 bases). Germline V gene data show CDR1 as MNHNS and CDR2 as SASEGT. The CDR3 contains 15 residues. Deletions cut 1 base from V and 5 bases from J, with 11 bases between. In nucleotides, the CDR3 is TGTGCCAGCAGTGAAGGGGCAGGGTGGACCGGGGAGCTGTTTTTT. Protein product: CASSEGAGWTGELFF.